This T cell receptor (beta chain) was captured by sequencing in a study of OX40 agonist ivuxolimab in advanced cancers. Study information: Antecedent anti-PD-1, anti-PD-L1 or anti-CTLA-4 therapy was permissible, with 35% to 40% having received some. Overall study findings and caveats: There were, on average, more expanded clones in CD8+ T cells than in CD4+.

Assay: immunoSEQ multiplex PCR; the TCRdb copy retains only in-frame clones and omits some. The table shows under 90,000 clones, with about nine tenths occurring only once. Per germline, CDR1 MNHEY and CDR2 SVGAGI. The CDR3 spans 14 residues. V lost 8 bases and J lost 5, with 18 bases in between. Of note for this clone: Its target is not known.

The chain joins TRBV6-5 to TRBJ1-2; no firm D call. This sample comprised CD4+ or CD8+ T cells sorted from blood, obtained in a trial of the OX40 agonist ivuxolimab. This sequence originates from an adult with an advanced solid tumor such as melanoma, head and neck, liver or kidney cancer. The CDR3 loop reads CASLSTREAYGYTF. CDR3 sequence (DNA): TGTGCCAGCCTATCGACAAGGGAGGCGTATGGCTACACCTTC.